This T cell receptor beta chain was sequenced for a study of blood T cell repertoires in COVID-19. In the study overall: COVID-19 samples collected from the United States, Italy and Spain covered acute and convalescent phases. In each case, the material was cDNA or gDNA derived from T cells, B-cell-depleted T cells, or PBMCs.

Per the study methods: Reference gene primers were amplified, and this amplification served to estimate nucleated cell counts. Sequencing used immunoSEQ multiplex PCR; TCRdb keeps in-frame clones, though not all of them. Clone size and V and J calls were adopted from that table, with D and trimming inferred from the DNA. The sample records 35,000 to 50,000 clones, about nine tenths being singletons. The CDR3 spans 15 residues. Per germline, CDR1 MNHNY and CDR2 SVGAGI (reference sequence). J gave up 7 bases and V 4 bases, and 3 bases lay outside the gene matches. The sequenced material came from peripheral blood. This chain joins TRBV6-6 and TRBJ2-2; 13 bases agree with TRBD2. This TCR came from a woman of 80 years or more with active COVID-19. The CDR3 sequence is CASSSGLAGIGELFF. The CDR3 nucleotides read TGTGCCAGCAGTTCGGGACTAGCGGGGATCGGGGAGCTGTTTTTT.